This T cell receptor beta chain was obtained from a study of T cell changes during pregnancy in multiple sclerosis. Libraries were prepared by immunoSEQ multiplex PCR; TCRdb keeps only in-frame clonotypes and omits some of them. The sample records around 27,000 clones, approximately 94% being singletons. V lost 2 bases and J 9 bases, leaving 5 bases between the germline ends. There are 11 residues in the CDR3. The germline gives CDR1 MNHEY, CDR2 SMNVEV (reference sequence). This rearrangement joins TRBV27 to TRBJ2-1, with a possible D match to TRBD2 (5 bases). The sequence was obtained from a female donor with multiple sclerosis, enrolled in a pregnancy study. The sample in question was CD4+ T cells from peripheral blood mononuclear cells, obtained after pregnancy. For the CDR3, the DNA is TGTGCCAGCAGTTTAGGGAGTGAGCAGTTCTTC. It translates to CASSLGSEQFF.